A single sample gave rise to the 24 T cell receptor beta chains below, sequenced in a study of CD8 T cells in Susac syndrome. Random hexamers were used to reverse transcribe roughly 0.45 to 1 ug of RNA. Using its own MiXCR run on the immunoSEQ multiplex PCR reads, TCRdb lists one record per CDR3 protein. Here the sample spans around 230,000 distinct CDR3 sequences, about 96% being singletons. The sample taken for sequencing was CD4+ T cells from PBMCs. These receptors were taken from a human donor with multiple sclerosis.

The chain links TRBV29-1 to TRBJ2-5; D might be TRBD2 (6 bases). CDR3 size: 11 residues. Trimming removed 7 bases at V and 3 bases at J, with 9 bases between. Germline V gene data show CDR1 as SQVTM and CDR2 as ANQGSEA. CDR3 sequence: CSARLEETQYF. Written as DNA, the CDR3 is TGCAGCGCCCGACTAGAAGAGACCCAGTACTTC. Complete variable domain (other parts from reference TRBV29-1 and TRBJ2-5): SAVISQKPSRDICQRGTSLTIQCQVDSQVTMMFWYRQQPGQSLTLIATANQGSEATYESGFVIDKFPISRPNLTFSTLTVSNMSPEDSSIYLCSARLEETQYFGPGTRLLVL.

The V and J genes are TRBV5-4 and TRBJ2-3; D may be TRBD2 (6 bases). The length of the CDR3 is 14 residues. CDR1 SGHNT and CDR2 YYREEE come from the germline V gene (reference sequence). V shed 6 bases and J shed 0 bases, with 11 bases lying between them. The CDR3 DNA sequence: TGTGCCAGCAATTTCGGAGGGAGCACAGATACGCAGTATTTT. Translated, it gives CASNFGGSTDTQYF.

The rearrangement uses TRBV7-9 and TRBJ2-7, with 10 bases aligning to TRBD2. V gave up 3 bases and J gave up 1 base; unmatched junction bases: 6. The CDR3 runs to 16 residues. Per germline, CDR1 SEHNR and CDR2 FQNEAQ (reference sequence). The CDR3, as DNA: TGTGCCAGCAGCTTCCCGGTAGCGGGAGGTTCCTACGAGCAGTACTTC. Its protein product is CASSFPVAGGSYEQYF.

The gene calls are TRBV5-1 and TRBJ2-5, with 12 bases aligning to TRBD2. Germline CDR1 reads SGHRS; CDR2 reads YFSETQ. The V and J ends lost 4 bases and 1 base, in that order; junction bases with no gene match: 8. The CDR3 sequence is 17 residues long. This CDR3 is CASSRLAGANLQETQYF. The CDR3 DNA is TGCGCCAGCAGCCGACTAGCGGGGGCCAACCTCCAAGAGACCCAGTACTTC.

J is TRBJ1-1 and V is TRBV7-9; 8 nucleotides agree with TRBD1. Germline V lookup: CDR1 SEHNR, CDR2 FQNEAQ (reference sequence). With V trimmed by 4 bases and J by 2 bases, 9 bases remained unmatched. The CDR3 runs 16 residues. The CDR3 spells CASSSGWDRTNTEAFF. CDR3 coding DNA: TGTGCCAGCAGCTCCGGCTGGGACAGGACCAACACTGAAGCTTTCTTT.

The chain carries TRBV28 and TRBJ1-2; TRBD1 is a possible D gene (5 bases). This CDR3 has 14 amino acids. V was shortened by 8 bases and J by 0 bases, with 13 bases between the two germline ends. Per the germline V gene, CDR1 is MDHEN and CDR2 is SYDVKM. CDR3 sequence (DNA): TGTGCCAGCGTGTTGGGGGTTGCTAACTATGGCTACACCTTC. This sequence encodes CASVLGVANYGYTF.

The chain combines TRBV15 with TRBJ2-2; 9 nucleotides match TRBD1. Germline-derived CDR1 and CDR2 are LNHNV and YYDKDF (reference sequence). This CDR3 has 14 amino acids. J gave up 5 bases and V 3 bases, and 1 base lay outside the gene matches. DNA of the CDR3: TGTGCCACCAGCAGGGACAGGGGAACCGGGGAGCTGTTTTTT. Its translation is CATSRDRGTGELFF. Combining the CDR3 with reference TRBV15 and TRBJ2-2 gives the whole variable domain DAMVIQNPRYQVTQFGKPVTLSCSQTLNHNVMYWYQQKSSQAPKLLFHYYDKDFNNEADTPDNFQSRRPNTSFCFLDIRSPGLGDTAMYLCATSRDRGTGELFFGEGSRLTVL.

The chain has TRBV3-1 and TRBJ2-7, with a weak D call TRBD1 (6 bases). V was pared by 2 bases and J by 1 base, with 15 bases between. This CDR3 contains 16 residues. CDR1 and CDR2 from the germline V gene are LGHDT and YNNKEL (reference sequence). The DNA for the CDR3 is TGTGCCAGCAGCCAAACCAGAGGGGGAGCTTCCTACGAGCAGTACTTC. This gives the protein CASSQTRGGASYEQYF.

The chain carries TRBV19 and TRBJ1-2, with 12 bases fitting TRBD1. The trim removed 5 bases at V and 8 bases at J, leaving 9 bases unmatched. The V gene's germline CDR1 is LNHDA and CDR2 SQIVND (reference sequence). This CDR3 comprises 15 residues. Written as DNA, the CDR3 is TGTGCCAGTAGTCCCGGGACAGGGGGCGCGAAGGGCTACACCTTC. This gives the protein CASSPGTGGAKGYTF.

This chain uses TRBV10-3 with TRBJ2-3; TRBD1 might be the D (6 bases). Germline assignment: CDR1 ENHRY and CDR2 SYGVKD. V was shortened by 5 bases and J by 1 base, with 16 bases between the two germline ends. The CDR3 consists of 16 residues. In DNA, the CDR3 is TGTGCCATCAGTCCTTCAACAGGGAGAGGCACAGATACGCAGTATTTT. Protein product: CAISPSTGRGTDTQYF.

The rearrangement uses TRBV30 and TRBJ2-1; no definite D call. Germline lookup yields CDR1 GTSNPN and CDR2 SVGIG (reference sequence). CDR3 length equals 12 residues. V lost 1 base and J lost 5, with 6 bases in between. This CDR3 is CAWSGPNNEQFF. CDR3 coding DNA: TGTGCCTGGAGTGGGCCAAACAATGAGCAGTTCTTC.

The chain recombines TRBV3-1 with TRBJ2-3; 14 bases are a match to TRBD2. V was clipped by 3 bases and J by 4 bases; unmatched bases: 3. Germline CDR1 LGHDT, CDR2 YNNKEL (reference sequence). CDR3 length: 16 amino acids. DNA for the CDR3: TGTGCCAGCAGCCAGAGGACTAGCGGGAGGTCAGATACGCAGTATTTT. Translated, it gives CASSQRTSGRSDTQYF.

The chain recombines TRBV5-1 with TRBJ1-6; no clear D gene. With 4 bases removed from V and 8 bases from J, the gap between germline ends came to 10 bases. This CDR3 has 13 residues. Germline V gene lookup returns CDR1 SGHRS and CDR2 YFSETQ. The CDR3 nucleotides are TGCGCCAGCAGCCAGGATAATGATTCACCCCTCCACTTT. As protein: CASSQDNDSPLHF.

This CDR3 reads CASSLAGNGYTF. The CDR3 DNA is TGTGCCAGCAGCTTGGCCGGGAATGGCTACACCTTC. V and J are TRBV5-4 and TRBJ1-2; D remains ambiguous. Looked up from germline, CDR1 is SGHNT and CDR2 is YYREEE (reference sequence). V was clipped by 0 bases and J by 6 bases, with 6 bases between them. The CDR3 has 12 residues.

The V and J genes are TRBV7-2 and TRBJ2-7; D possibly corresponds to TRBD2 (5 bases). Trimming cost V 5 bases and J 2 bases, with 19 bases left between them. Germline assignment: CDR1 SGHTA and CDR2 FQGNSA. The CDR3 is made up of 16 amino acids. The CDR3 bases are TGTGCCAGCAGCCCCTACGGAGGTAATACCGCCTACGAGCAGTACTTC. Amino acids: CASSPYGGNTAYEQYF. The full variable domain, its missing parts supplied by reference TRBV7-2 and TRBJ2-7, is GAGVSQSPSNKVTEKGKDVELRCDPISGHTALYWYRQSLGQGLEFLIYFQGNSAPDKSGLPSDRFSAERTGGSVSTLTIQRTQQEDSAVYLCASSPYGGNTAYEQYFGPGTRLTVT.

The rearrangement uses TRBV6-6 and TRBJ1-5, with D unclear. The V gene's germline CDR1 is MNHNY and CDR2 SVGAGI (reference sequence). The germline V and J ends were trimmed by 0 bases and 11 bases, with 14 bases remaining between them. The CDR3 loop spans 14 amino acids. CDR3 loop: CASSYSTTRQAQHF. The DNA for the CDR3 is TGTGCCAGCAGTTACTCGACCACACGGCAGGCCCAGCATTTT.

This chain links TRBV7-2 with TRBJ2-1; TRBD1 or TRBD2 may be the D gene (5 bases each). In germline, CDR1 is SGHTA, CDR2 FQGNSA. Trimming left V 10 bases short and J 4 bases short, with 14 bases between. The CDR3 loop spans 13 amino acids. CDR3 in amino acids: CATQGDTYNEQFF. CDR3 DNA sequence: TGTGCCACCCAGGGAGATACATACAATGAGCAGTTCTTC.

The chain joins TRBV9 to TRBJ2-5, with 7 bases aligning to TRBD2. The CDR3 extends over 13 amino acids. Germline V gene data show CDR1 as SGDLS and CDR2 as YYNGEE. Trimming cost V 8 bases and J 2 bases; bases outside gene matches: 6. The DNA for the CDR3 is TGTGCCAGTGGATGGGGGGGACAAGAGACCCAGTACTTC. It translates to CASGWGGQETQYF.

This clonotype appeared once. V gene TRBV2 combines with J gene TRBJ2-5; perhaps TRBD2 as D (7 bases). This CDR3 is built from 18 residues. V was shortened by 0 bases and J by 2 bases, with 19 bases between the two germline ends. Germline lookup yields CDR1 SNHLY and CDR2 FYNNEI. The CDR3 loop is CASSEALAGGLTQETQYF. CDR3 nucleotides: TGTGCCAGCAGTGAAGCGCTTGCCGGGGGGCTCACTCAAGAGACCCAGTACTTC. Variable domain in full (rest from reference TRBV2 and TRBJ2-5): EPEVTQTPSHQVTQMGQEVILRCVPISNHLYFYWYRQILGQKVEFLVSFYNNEISEKSEIFDDQFSVERPDGSNFTLKIRSTKLEDSAMYFCASSEALAGGLTQETQYFGPGTRLLVL.

The rearrangement links TRBV7-9 to TRBJ2-5, with a weak D call TRBD2 (6 bases). CDR1 and CDR2 from the germline V gene are SEHNR and FQNEAQ (reference sequence). The CDR3 totals 14 residues. Trimming cost V 0 bases and J 5 bases, with 10 bases left between them. The CDR3 nucleotides read TGTGCCAGCAGCTTAGCGAGGAGGGCCGAGACCCAGTACTTC. As protein: CASSLARRAETQYF.

The CDR3 DNA reads TGCAGCGTGGAACAGGGACCTGGAAACACCATATATTTT. Protein: CSVEQGPGNTIYF. The chain couples TRBV29-1 to TRBJ1-3; D perhaps matches TRBD1 (6 bases). The CDR3 covers 13 residues. The germline V gene has CDR1 SQVTM and CDR2 ANQGSEA. V shed 6 bases and J shed 2 bases, with 11 bases lying between them.

The V call is TRBV28, the J call TRBJ2-1, with D perhaps matching TRBD1 (5 bases). The V end lost 8 bases, the J end lost 10 bases, and 15 bases lay between the germline ends. Germline assignment: CDR1 MDHEN and CDR2 SYDVKM. The CDR3 spans 12 residues. CDR3 sequence: CASGSGLDEQFF. The CDR3 DNA sequence: TGTGCCAGCGGATCAGGGTTGGACGAGCAGTTCTTC.

This clonotype appeared once. At one of its ends the junction is not consistent with the germline gene, which may arise from a read error. The chain has TRBV7-7 and TRBJ2-3; possibly TRBD1 for D (6 bases). CDR3 length equals 14 residues. Germline CDR1 and CDR2: SSHAT and FNYEAQ (reference sequence). The CDR3 here is CASSKGVGTDTQYF. DNA for the CDR3: TGTGCTAGCAGCAAGGGGGTGGGCACAGATACGCAGTATTTT.

The chain employs TRBV18 and TRBJ2-4; tentatively, D is TRBD2 (6 bases). V was trimmed by 3 bases and J by 3 bases, leaving 15 bases between them. The CDR3 runs 16 residues. Germline CDR1 reads KGHSH; CDR2 reads LQKENI. CDR3 region: CASSPIPTGVKNIQYF. The CDR3 DNA sequence: TGTGCCAGCTCACCTATCCCTACGGGGGTCAAAAACATTCAGTACTTC.